A single sample gave rise to the 25 T cell receptor beta chains below, sequenced in a study of T cells in tuberculosis. Sequenced by immunoSEQ multiplex PCR; TCRdb stores in-frame clones only, minus some. The sample yields just under 45,000 clones, 90% to 95% seen once. The sequenced sample consisted of PBMCs. Receptors originate from a donor aged 10-30 years with latent tuberculosis or without tuberculosis infection. Some clones in this sample may be carry-over from other donors' samples.

The rearrangement uses TRBV19 and TRBJ1-3, with D unresolved. The CDR3 length is 15 residues. Trimming left V 4 bases short and J 3 bases short, with 13 bases between. CDR1 is LNHDA and CDR2 is SQIVND in the germline V gene (reference sequence). The CDR3 DNA follows: TGTGCCAGTAGTACCACAGTGACAAGTGGAAACACCATATATTTT. It is translated as CASSTTVTSGNTIYF. The full variable domain, in which reference TRBV19 and TRBJ1-3 provide the parts outside the CDR3, is DGGITQSPKYLFRKEGQNVTLSCEQNLNHDAMYWYRQDPGQGLRLIYYSQIVNDFQKGDIAEGYSVSREKKESFPLTVTSAQKNPTAFYLCASSTTVTSGNTIYFGEGSWLTVV.

The chain carries TRBV19 and TRBJ2-1; 10 nucleotides line up with TRBD2. After removal of 2 bases from V and 4 bases from J, the junction contained 5 bases not matched to a gene. Germline V gene sequence: CDR1 LNHDA, CDR2 SQIVND (reference sequence). The CDR3 sequence is 16 residues long. CDR3 bases: TGTGCCAGTAGTATACGGACTAGCGGAGTTTACAATGAGCAGTTCTTC. Translating gives CASSIRTSGVYNEQFF.

V is TRBV5-5 and J is TRBJ2-2, with TRBD1 as a possible D gene (5 bases). Germline values: CDR1 SGHKS, CDR2 YYEKEE (reference sequence). V was pared by 6 bases and J by 0 bases, with 12 bases between. The CDR3 is 15 amino acids. CDR3 residues: CASTRQQTNTGELFF. CDR3 nucleotides: TGTGCCAGCACACGACAGCAGACGAACACCGGGGAGCTGTTTTTT.

J is TRBJ2-2 and V is TRBV21-1; the table's TRBD1 call for D was not verified on the DNA. TRBV21-1 is a pseudogene segment. There are 16 residues in the CDR3. Written as DNA, the CDR3 is TGTGCCAGCACCTGGACAGGGAGATTCGACACCGGGGAGCTGTTTTTT. Protein product: CASTWTGRFDTGELFF.

The chain uses TRBV5-1 and TRBJ2-1; tentative D call: TRBD2 (5 bases). The germline V gene has CDR1 SGHRS and CDR2 YFSETQ. This CDR3 comprises 15 residues. V lost 0 bases and J 0 bases, leaving 7 bases between the germline ends. CDR3: CASSLVTSSYNEQFF. As DNA, the CDR3 is TGCGCCAGCAGCTTGGTAACTAGCTCCTACAATGAGCAGTTCTTC.

This clone appeared once. The V call is TRBV10-3, the J call TRBJ1-2, with 7 positions matching TRBD1. J was trimmed by 5 bases and V by 9 bases; bases with no gene match: 6. The length of the CDR3 is 12 residues. CDR1 is ENHRY, CDR2 SYGVKD, per germline. The CDR3 sequence: CAINRGTYGYTF. The CDR3 DNA follows: TGTGCCATTAACAGGGGAACTTATGGCTACACCTTC.

The gene calls are TRBV10-3 and TRBJ1-1, with D possibly matching TRBD1 (5 bases). Germline V lookup: CDR1 ENHRY, CDR2 SYGVKD. The CDR3 length is 12 residues. The V end was cut by 11 bases, the J end by 1 base, with 11 bases between. The CDR3 protein is CAARRGNTEAFF. CDR3 nucleotide sequence: TGTGCCGCCAGGAGGGGGAACACTGAAGCTTTCTTT.

The chain employs TRBV4-3 and TRBJ2-2; 10 positions match TRBD2. The germline V gene encodes CDR1 LGHNA and CDR2 YSLEER. The CDR3 loop spans 16 amino acids. J lost 3 bases, V lost 4 bases, and 5 bases had no gene match. Written as DNA, the CDR3 is TGCGCCAGCAGCCGGCTAGCGGGAGACGACACCGGGGAGCTGTTTTTT. This codes for CASSRLAGDDTGELFF.

The V gene is TRBV30, the J gene TRBJ1-3; 9 positions match TRBD1. The CDR3 length is 16 residues. Germline V gene sequence: CDR1 GTSNPN, CDR2 SVGIG (reference sequence). The V gene end was trimmed by 2 bases and the J gene end by 3 bases; junction bases not matched to a gene: 8. For the CDR3, the DNA is TGTGCCTGGAGTCTAAAGGGACAGGGAGATGGAAACACCATATATTTT. Translated, it gives CAWSLKGQGDGNTIYF.

V usage is TRBV5-1 and J usage is TRBJ1-4; 10 positions match TRBD1. V lost 4 bases and J lost 4; bases outside the gene matches: 7. The germline V gene encodes CDR1 SGHRS and CDR2 YFSETQ. The CDR3 is 16 amino acids. In DNA, the CDR3 is TGCGCCAGCAGCCCCGGGACAGGGGTTTATAATGAAAAACTGTTTTTT. Amino acids: CASSPGTGVYNEKLFF.

The chain links TRBV25-1 to TRBJ1-4, with 9 nucleotides matching TRBD1. The CDR3 runs 14 residues. Germline CDR1 and CDR2: MGHDK and SYGVNS. The junction had 8 bases not matched to a gene; V was cut back by 7 bases and J by 8 bases. The CDR3 loop is CASMLDRGGEKLFF. CDR3 bases: TGTGCCAGCATGCTGGACAGGGGAGGGGAAAAACTGTTTTTT.

The chain has TRBV28 and TRBJ1-2, with D possibly TRBD1 on 6 matching bases. V lost 4 bases and J 1 base, leaving 16 bases between the germline ends. The germline gives CDR1 MDHEN, CDR2 SYDVKM. The CDR3 is 16 residues long. CDR3 coding DNA: TGTGCCAGCAGTTCCCAGGCCGGGACACATAACTATGGCTACACCTTC. This encodes CASSSQAGTHNYGYTF.

The V call is TRBV4-1, the J call TRBJ1-5, with a tentative D call TRBD1 (5 bases). The germline V and J ends were trimmed by 0 bases and 6 bases, with 12 bases remaining between them. The CDR3 contains 15 residues. From germline, CDR1 is MGHRA and CDR2 YSYEKL. CDR3 DNA: TGCGCCAGCAGCCAAGACGGGGGGTTAGGTCAGCCCCAGCATTTT. This sequence encodes CASSQDGGLGQPQHF.

This clone was recorded once. The rearrangement joins TRBV27 to TRBJ2-7; a weak D match, TRBD2 (6 bases). Germline V gene lookup returns CDR1 MNHEY and CDR2 SMNVEV (reference sequence). V was shortened by 5 bases and J by 0 bases, with 17 bases between the two germline ends. The CDR3 runs 16 residues. The CDR3 nucleotides are TGTGCCAGCAGTCCGTACTTAGCGGTTACCTCCTACGAGCAGTACTTC. It specifies CASSPYLAVTSYEQYF.

The chain employs TRBV5-6 and TRBJ2-7, with TRBD2 matching over 9 bases. This CDR3 is built from 16 residues. J lost 6 bases, V lost 3 bases, and 13 bases had no gene match. CDR1 and CDR2 (germline): SGHDT, YYEEEE. CDR3 in DNA: TGTGCCAGCAGCTCGGCGGGAGGGCAGGTTTGGTTCGAGCAGTACTTC. It is translated as CASSSAGGQVWFEQYF.

The gene calls are TRBV23-1 and TRBJ1-4, with TRBD1 identical over 9 bases. TRBV23-1 is marked as an open reading frame, function uncertain. Trimming cost V 1 base and J 9 bases; bases outside gene matches: 9. This CDR3 is 16 amino acids long. CDR3: CASSQLDRGDLKKLFF. The CDR3 bases are TGCGCCAGCAGTCAATTGGACAGGGGCGACTTGAAAAAACTGTTTTTT.

Comment on this clone: The junction departs from the called germline gene at one end, perhaps through a read error. V usage is TRBV28 and J usage is TRBJ1-1, with 7 bases aligning to TRBD1. Germline-derived CDR1 and CDR2 are MDHEN and SYDVKM. The CDR3 spans 15 residues. The CDR3 region is CASRLLFSGGTEAFF. As DNA, the CDR3 is TGTGCCAGCAGATTATTATTTTCAGGGGGTACTGAAGCTTTCTTT.

The V call is TRBV13, the J call TRBJ2-2; 12 bases are shared with TRBD2. The CDR3 consists of 15 residues. Germline V lookup: CDR1 PRHDT, CDR2 FYEKMQ (reference sequence). With V trimmed by 4 bases and J by 6 bases, 3 bases remained unmatched. As DNA, the CDR3 is TGTGCCAGCAGCTATGCTAGCGGGAGGGCCGGGGAGCTGTTTTTT. Amino acids: CASSYASGRAGELFF. Complete variable domain (other parts from reference TRBV13 and TRBJ2-2): AAGVIQSPRHLIKEKRETATLKCYPIPRHDTVYWYQQGPGQDPQFLISFYEKMQSDKGSIPDRFSAQQFSDYHSELNMSSLELGDSALYFCASSYASGRAGELFFGEGSRLTVL.

V is TRBV5-4 and J is TRBJ1-2; 10 bases align to TRBD1. This CDR3 has 14 amino acids. CDR1 SGHNT and CDR2 YYREEE come from the germline V gene (reference sequence). J was trimmed by 4 bases and V by 4 bases; bases with no gene match: 4. In DNA, the CDR3 is TGTGCCAGCAGCGCGCGGGACAGGGGCTATGGCTACACCTTC. This translates into CASSARDRGYGYTF.

This rearrangement joins TRBV19 to TRBJ2-5, with 11 bases matching TRBD1. The CDR3 loop spans 15 amino acids. The junction had 3 bases not matched to a gene; V was cut back by 1 base and J by 5 bases. In germline, CDR1 is LNHDA, CDR2 SQIVND (reference sequence). As DNA, the CDR3 is TGTGCCAGTAGTATAGGGACAGGGGGCGTGGAGACCCAGTACTTC. As protein: CASSIGTGGVETQYF. Variable domain in full (rest from reference TRBV19 and TRBJ2-5): DGGITQSPKYLFRKEGQNVTLSCEQNLNHDAMYWYRQDPGQGLRLIYYSQIVNDFQKGDIAEGYSVSREKKESFPLTVTSAQKNPTAFYLCASSIGTGGVETQYFGPGTRLLVL.

This rearrangement joins TRBV6-5 to TRBJ2-3; 11 nucleotides match TRBD2. Germline loops: CDR1 MNHEY, CDR2 SVGAGI. The CDR3 is 15 amino acids. Losses at the gene ends were 4 bases for V and 2 bases for J; bases not matched to a gene: 2. This CDR3 is CASSSTSGVTDTQYF. The CDR3 region has the DNA TGTGCCAGCAGTTCGACTAGCGGGGTCACAGATACGCAGTATTTT.

This chain connects TRBV9 to TRBJ2-7, with D maybe TRBD1 (7 bases). Trimming stripped 2 bases from V and 0 bases from J, with 12 bases between. Germline V gene data show CDR1 as SGDLS and CDR2 as YYNGEE. This CDR3 comprises 15 residues. As DNA, the CDR3 is TGTGCCAGCAGCGTCGCGGGACAGAGCTCCTACGAGCAGTACTTC. This codes for CASSVAGQSSYEQYF.

This chain uses TRBV5-1 with TRBJ2-6; D is perhaps TRBD1 (5 bases). Trimming pared 2 bases from V and 0 bases from J, leaving 12 bases between. This CDR3 region has 17 residues. Germline V gene lookup returns CDR1 SGHRS and CDR2 YFSETQ. The CDR3 here is CASSFGAPSSGANVLTF. In DNA form, the CDR3 reads TGCGCCAGCAGCTTTGGGGCCCCGAGCTCTGGGGCCAACGTCCTGACTTTC.

This chain connects TRBV5-6 to TRBJ1-1; D is ambiguous. Germline values: CDR1 SGHDT, CDR2 YYEEEE. V gave up 4 bases and J gave up 1 base, with 2 bases separating them. CDR3 size: 11 residues. This CDR3 reads CASSQNTEAFF. The DNA of the CDR3 is TGTGCCAGCAGCCAGAACACTGAAGCTTTCTTT.

The chain combines TRBV28 with TRBJ2-7; 8 bases agree with TRBD1. The V and J ends lost 1 base and 6 bases, in that order; junction bases with no gene match: 8. CDR3 length equals 15 residues. Per the germline V gene, CDR1 is MDHEN and CDR2 is SYDVKM. In nucleotides, the CDR3 is TGTGCCAGCAGTTTATTCCGGCAGGGGGCTGCCGAGCAGTACTTC. Amino acid sequence: CASSLFRQGAAEQYF.